These 5 T cell receptor beta chains originate from one sample sequenced in a study of technical replicates of blood from several donors. TCRdb keeps only in-frame clones here, not all; method: immunoSEQ multiplex PCR. This sample has about 56,000 clones; nearly 95% occur once, and the top ten carry approximately 4.5%. The sequenced material came from PBMCs. These receptors all come from a human donor in good health. Some clones in this sample may be carry-over from other donors' samples.

This clone was detected a few times. The genes are TRBV5-6 and TRBJ1-6; 7 bases align to TRBD1. This CDR3 region has 15 residues. Germline-derived CDR1 and CDR2 are SGHDT and YYEEEE. After removal of 4 bases from V and 6 bases from J, the junction contained 7 bases not matched to a gene. The CDR3, as DNA: TGTGCCAGCAGCCCAACAGGGGTAGGTAATTCACCCCTCCACTTT. Its translation: CASSPTGVGNSPLHF.

The chain joins TRBV13 to TRBJ2-5; the match to TRBD2 covers 8 bases. Germline CDR1 and CDR2: PRHDT and FYEKMQ (reference sequence). Trimming cost V 4 bases and J 4 bases; bases outside gene matches: 8. This CDR3 region has 15 residues. CDR3 DNA: TGTGCCAGCAGCTATGCGGCGGGGGGAGGAGAGACCCAGTACTTC. Its translation: CASSYAAGGGETQYF.

The chain couples TRBV7-8 to TRBJ1-4, with D maybe TRBD1 (5 bases). The CDR3 has 15 amino acids. The germline V gene encodes CDR1 SGHVS and CDR2 FQNEAQ. The V and J ends lost 1 base and 8 bases respectively, with 14 bases between them. DNA of the CDR3: TGTGCCAGCAGCTTAGGGGTGGGGACTCAAGAAAAACTGTTTTTT. Amino acid sequence: CASSLGVGTQEKLFF. Based on the CDR3 plus reference TRBV7-8 and TRBJ1-4, the full variable domain is GAGVSQSPRYKVAKRGQDVALRCDPISGHVSLFWYQQALGQGPEFLTYFQNEAQLDKSGLPSDRFFAERPEGSVSTLKIQRTQQEDSAVYLCASSLGVGTQEKLFFGSGTQLSVL.

The chain employs TRBV7-6 and TRBJ2-7; D uncertain. The CDR3 covers 13 residues. Trimming took 5 bases from V and 5 from J, leaving 13 bases between them. Germline V gene sequence: CDR1 SGHVS, CDR2 FNYEAQ. CDR3 protein: CASSLHLENEQYF. The CDR3 coding sequence is TGTGCCAGCAGCCTGCATTTGGAGAACGAGCAGTACTTC.

The V and J genes are TRBV4-1 and TRBJ2-2; 8 nucleotides match TRBD1. Trimming removed 4 bases from V and 5 bases from J; junction bases left unmatched: 9. This CDR3 contains 16 residues. Looked up from germline, CDR1 is MGHRA and CDR2 is YSYEKL. The CDR3, as DNA: TGCGCCAGCAGCCTTCCAGGGGGCCTCAGTACCGGGGAGCTGTTTTTT. Translation gives CASSLPGGLSTGELFF.